This is a list of T cell receptor beta chains from one sample in a study of blood T cell repertoires in COVID-19. The repertoire was sequenced with immunoSEQ multiplex PCR; TCRdb's copy has only in-frame clones and lacks some. The repertoire has roughly 160,000 clones, less than 85% of them found once; the top ten carry more than 6.5%. Sequenced: peripheral blood. These receptors all stem from a woman aged 60 to 75 with COVID-19, enrolled during active disease. Each CDR3 is given with its conserved first and last residue. D genes are given only for firm matches. Only part of the rows carry a size: once, few, many, or a class if the clone is expanded.

abundance,d_gene,v_gene,CDR3aa
-,-,TRBV6-5,CASSYSIQGFYGYTF
-,TRBD1,TRBV9,CASSPQRAGGETQYF
-,-,TRBV14,CASSWTVNTEAFF
-,-,TRBV24-1,CATSDPPGGKDTQYF
-,TRBD2,TRBV7-9,CASGGRRAGVGEQFF
few,TRBD2,TRBV7-3,CASSLMPLAGGPGELFF
-,-,TRBV5-1,CASSLGGLTQETQYF
-,TRBD1,TRBV27,CASSLYGTGGYEQYF
-,TRBD1,TRBV5-4,CASSMNFGTGGNGYTF
-,-,TRBV27,CASSNSYGYTF